This TCR beta chain emerged from a study of somatic mutations in cytotoxic T cells in rheumatoid arthritis. This clone was observed once. The target antigen is unknown. Profiled with immunoSEQ multiplex PCR; TCRdb holds only in-frame clones, not every one. The table shows approximately 15,000 clones, with roughly 79% occurring only once. General study findings and limits: Antigens bound by the expanded CD8+ clones were not identified.

Sequencing was performed on CD8+ T cells sorted from blood. The TCR sequence derives from an adult with rheumatoid arthritis.

CDR3 sequence reads: CASSFKREYEDTQYF. As DNA, the CDR3 is TGTGCCAGCAGCTTTAAGCGGGAATATGAGGATACGCAGTATTTT. The rearrangement joins TRBV5-4 to TRBJ2-3; 7 bases match TRBD2. Germline V gene sequence: CDR1 SGHNT, CDR2 YYREEE (reference sequence). The CDR3 extends over 15 amino acids. J gave up 6 bases and V 2 bases, and 9 bases lay outside the gene matches.